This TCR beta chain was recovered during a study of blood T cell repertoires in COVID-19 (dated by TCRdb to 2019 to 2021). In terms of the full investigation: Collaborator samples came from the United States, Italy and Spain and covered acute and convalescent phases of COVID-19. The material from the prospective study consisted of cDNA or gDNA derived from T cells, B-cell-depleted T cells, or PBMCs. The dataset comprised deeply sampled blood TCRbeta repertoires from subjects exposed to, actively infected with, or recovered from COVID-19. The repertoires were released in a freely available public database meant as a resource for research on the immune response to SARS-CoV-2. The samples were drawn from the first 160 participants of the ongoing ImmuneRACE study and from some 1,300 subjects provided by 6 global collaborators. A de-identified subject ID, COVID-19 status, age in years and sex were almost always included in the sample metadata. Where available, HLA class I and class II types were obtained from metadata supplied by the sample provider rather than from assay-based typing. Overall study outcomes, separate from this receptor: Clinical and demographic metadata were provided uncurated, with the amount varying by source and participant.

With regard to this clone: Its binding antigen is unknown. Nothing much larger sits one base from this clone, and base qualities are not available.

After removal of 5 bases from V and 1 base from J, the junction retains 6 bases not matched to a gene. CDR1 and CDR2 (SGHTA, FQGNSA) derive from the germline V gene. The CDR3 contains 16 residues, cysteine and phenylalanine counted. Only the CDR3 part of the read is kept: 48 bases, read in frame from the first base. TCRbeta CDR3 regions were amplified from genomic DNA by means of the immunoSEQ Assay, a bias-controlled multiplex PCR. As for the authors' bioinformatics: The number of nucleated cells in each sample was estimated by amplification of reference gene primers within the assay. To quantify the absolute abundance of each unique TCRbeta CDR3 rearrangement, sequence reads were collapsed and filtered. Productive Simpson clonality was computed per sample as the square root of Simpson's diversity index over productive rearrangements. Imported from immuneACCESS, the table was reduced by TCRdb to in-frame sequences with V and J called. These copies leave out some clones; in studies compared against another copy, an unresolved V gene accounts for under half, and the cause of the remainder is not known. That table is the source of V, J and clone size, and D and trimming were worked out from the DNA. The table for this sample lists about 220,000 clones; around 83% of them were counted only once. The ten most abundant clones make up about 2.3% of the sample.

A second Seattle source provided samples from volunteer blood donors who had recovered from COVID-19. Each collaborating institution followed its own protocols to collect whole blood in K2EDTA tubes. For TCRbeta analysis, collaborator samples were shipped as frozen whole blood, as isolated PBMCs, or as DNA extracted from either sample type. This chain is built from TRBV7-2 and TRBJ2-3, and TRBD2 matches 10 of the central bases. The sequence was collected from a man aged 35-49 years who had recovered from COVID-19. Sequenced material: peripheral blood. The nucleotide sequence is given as TGTGCCAGCAGCACACCCACTAGCGGGGGCACAGATACGCAGTATTTT. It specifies CASSTPTSGGTDTQYF. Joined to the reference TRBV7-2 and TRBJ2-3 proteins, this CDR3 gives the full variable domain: GAGVSQSPSNKVTEKGKDVELRCDPISGHTALYWYRQSLGQGLEFLIYFQGNSAPDKSGLPSDRFSAERTGGSVSTLTIQRTQQEDSAVYLCASSTPTSGGTDTQYFGPGTRLTVL.